The next 17 T cell receptor beta chains were all read from a single sample in a study of metastatic and nonmetastatic thyroid tumors (dated by TCRdb to the early 2020s). No patient had received any treatment before thyroid surgery. The library relied on PCR. The sequencing machine was an Illumina HiSeq 4000. The public sequencing data were trimmed at Q25 with fastp and processed into clonotypes with MiXCR by TCRdb, which kept only in-frame beta chains. For this sample the table gives 15,000 to 20,000 clones, of which under 30% were detected only once. The ten biggest clones cover about 10% of the sample. Sequencing was done on a sample of adjacent normal tissue. These receptors were collected from a female donor with papillary thyroid cancer or a benign thyroid nodule (not recorded which). Some clones in this sample may be carry-over from other donors' samples.

This rearrangement joins TRBV2 to TRBJ2-7, with D perhaps given as TRBD1 or TRBD2 (5 bases each). CDR3 length equals 15 residues. CDR1 and CDR2 from the germline V gene are SNHLY and FYNNEI. V lost 5 bases to trimming and J lost 5 bases, with 19 bases between them. As DNA, the CDR3 is TGTGCCAGCAGTCGGGACCGCTTAGTGATCCACGAGCAGTACGTC. It encodes CASSRDRLVIHEQYV.

CDR3 amino acids: CASSLVEVRIGTGIYEQYF. The DNA for the CDR3 is TGTGCCAGCAGCTTGGTAGAAGTACGGATCGGGACAGGGATCTACGAGCAGTACTTC. V usage is TRBV5-4 and J usage is TRBJ2-7, with 9 bases fitting TRBD1. The V gene end was trimmed by 0 bases and the J gene end by 3 bases; junction bases not matched to a gene: 16. Germline V gene lookup returns CDR1 SGHNT and CDR2 YYREEE (reference sequence). The CDR3 contains 19 residues.

The chain joins TRBV28 to TRBJ2-7, with D possibly being TRBD1 or TRBD2 (5 bases each). V was clipped by 6 bases and J by 6 bases, with 15 bases between them. Germline lookup yields CDR1 MDHEN and CDR2 SYDVKM. The CDR3 sequence is 13 residues long. Here the CDR3 reads CASSFEGRSEQYF. CDR3 nucleotides: TGTGCCAGCAGCTTCGAGGGACGGAGCGAGCAGTACTTC.

By sample fraction, this clone is medium-sized. The genes are TRBV12-3 or TRBV12-4 and TRBJ2-6, with TRBD2 matching 12 bases. The ends lost 3 bases at V and 0 bases at J; junction bases unmatched: 9. The CDR3 runs 20 residues. CDR3 in amino acids: CASSLLLAGGPSSGANVLTF. CDR3 bases: TGTGCCAGCAGTTTGTTGCTAGCGGGAGGGCCAAGCTCTGGGGCCAACGTCCTGACTTTC.

The table lists this clone with a few counts. This sequence joins TRBV6-1 and TRBJ2-2, with a possible D match to TRBD1 (5 bases). CDR3 size: 14 residues. Germline-derived CDR1 and CDR2 are MNHNS and SASEGT. Trimming removed 5 bases at V and 7 bases at J, with 14 bases between. The CDR3 region is CASSRRPGLGELFF. CDR3 sequence (DNA): TGTGCCAGCAGTCGTAGGCCAGGGCTCGGGGAGCTGTTTTTT.

The rearrangement uses TRBV7-2 and TRBJ2-2; 7 nucleotides line up with TRBD2. The CDR3 has 14 residues. After removal of 5 bases from V and 6 bases from J, the junction contained 6 bases not matched to a gene. CDR1 is SGHTA and CDR2 is FQGNSA in the germline V gene. The CDR3 region is CASSGGLSPGELFF. As DNA, the CDR3 is TGTGCCAGCAGCGGGGGACTAAGCCCCGGGGAGCTGTTTTTT.

This clone was counted a few times. The CDR3 end shows no conserved phenylalanine or tryptophan, and so a read error is likely. V and J are TRBV10-3 and TRBJ2-7, with D perhaps given as TRBD1 or TRBD2 (5 bases each). CDR1 is ENHRY, CDR2 SYGVKD, per germline. The germline V and J ends were trimmed by 4 bases and 2 bases, with 9 bases remaining between them. This CDR3 has 13 amino acids. CDR3 in amino acids: CAISGEGPYEQYL. As DNA, the CDR3 is TGTGCCATCAGTGGTGAGGGGCCCTACGAGCAGTACCTC.

The rearrangement joins TRBV11-2 to TRBJ2-6; no clear D. Trimming stripped 2 bases from V and 4 bases from J, with 18 bases between. The CDR3 runs to 18 residues. The germline CDR1 and CDR2 sequences are SGHAT and FQNNGV. In DNA, the CDR3 is TGTGCCAGCAGCTTAAATCCATACCAACTCTCCGGGGCCAACGTCCTGACTTTC. Encoded protein: CASSLNPYQLSGANVLTF.

The chain recombines TRBV7-3 with TRBJ1-1; TRBD1 aligns across 9 bases. V lost 5 bases, J lost 4 bases, and 5 bases stayed unmatched. The CDR3 is made up of 14 amino acids. Germline lookup yields CDR1 SGHTA and CDR2 FQGTGA. Written as DNA, the CDR3 is TGTGCCAGCAGCCTCGGGACAGGGTCCACTGAAGCTTTCTTT. It yields the protein CASSLGTGSTEAFF. The whole variable domain, filled in from reference TRBV7-3 and TRBJ1-1, reads GAGVSQTPSNKVTEKGKYVELRCDPISGHTALYWYRQSLGQGPEFLIYFQGTGAADDSGLPNDRFFAVRPEGSVSTLKIQRTERGDSAVYLCASSLGTGSTEAFFGQGTRLTVV.

The genes are TRBV11-2 and TRBJ2-3, with 7 bases lining up with TRBD1. The length of the CDR3 is 15 residues. The V segment lost 5 bases and the J segment 3 bases; nucleotides outside the gene matches: 8. Germline CDR1 SGHAT, CDR2 FQNNGV. The CDR3 here is CASSETGVKTDTQYF. The CDR3 region has the DNA TGTGCCAGCAGCGAAACAGGGGTAAAGACAGATACGCAGTATTTT.

Of note for this clone: Without the conserved terminal phenylalanine or tryptophan, this CDR3 likely stems from a read error. This sequence joins TRBV6-2 or TRBV6-3 and TRBJ2-7; D is unresolved. The V gene lost 2 bases and the J gene lost 6 bases, with 5 bases spanning the gap. This CDR3 is 11 amino acids long. Looked up from germline, CDR1 is MNHEY and CDR2 is SVGEGT. The CDR3, as DNA: TGTGCCAGCAGTTACGAACTCGAGCAGTACCTC. Translation: CASSYELEQYL.

The count of this clone is one. Compared with germline, one end of the junction differs, possibly owing to a read error. The rearrangement joins TRBV12-3 or TRBV12-4 to TRBJ1-1, with 9 nucleotides matching TRBD1. The CDR3 is 13 residues long. CDR3 residues: CAGRTGEKTEAVF. Written as DNA, the CDR3 is TGTGCCGGACGGACAGGGGAGAAGACTGAAGCTGTCTTT.

The rearrangement joins TRBV10-2 to TRBJ2-7; no clear D. Looked up from germline, CDR1 is WSHSY and CDR2 is SAAADI. The CDR3 is 13 amino acids. V shed 5 bases and J shed 10 bases, with 18 bases lying between them. CDR3 bases: TGCGCCAGCAGTCTCTTTATCGAGACACTCCAGTACTTC. Its translation is CASSLFIETLQYF.

This clone is classed as medium-sized (0.01 to 0.1%). The same CDR3 arises from other DNA sequences in this sample as well. The chain links TRBV2 to TRBJ1-1; D might be TRBD1 (6 bases). Trimming pared 7 bases from V and 3 bases from J, leaving 15 bases between. CDR1 is SNHLY, CDR2 FYNNEI, per germline. The CDR3 consists of 14 residues. CDR3 sequence reads: CASTYDRRDTEAFF. CDR3 sequence (DNA): TGTGCCAGCACCTACGACAGGAGGGACACTGAAGCTTTCTTT.

Many counts were recorded for this clone. This sequence joins TRBV20-1 and TRBJ2-5; maybe TRBD2 (5 bases). The CDR3 covers 15 residues. Trimming pared 2 bases from V and 1 base from J, leaving 14 bases between. Germline V gene sequence: CDR1 DFQATT, CDR2 SNEGSKA (reference sequence). CDR3 loop: CSARTLGLPQETQYF. CDR3 in DNA: TGCAGTGCTAGAACTCTAGGACTCCCCCAAGAGACCCAGTACTTC.

The chain couples TRBV12-3 or TRBV12-4 to TRBJ1-1; maybe TRBD1 (5 bases). V was cut by 3 bases and J by 1 base, with 9 bases left in between. The CDR3 runs to 14 residues. For the CDR3, the DNA is TGTGCCAGCAGTTTTCTTGGACAGAACACTGAAGCTTTCTTT. This codes for CASSFLGQNTEAFF.

The V and J genes are TRBV7-3 and TRBJ2-3; tentatively, D is TRBD1 (6 bases). Germline assignment: CDR1 SGHTA and CDR2 FQGTGA. The CDR3 loop spans 13 amino acids. V lost 0 bases and J lost 6, with 7 bases in between. CDR3 amino acids: CASSLTRGDTQYF. CDR3 DNA sequence: TGTGCCAGCAGCTTAACTAGGGGGGATACGCAGTATTTT. The full variable domain, its missing parts supplied by reference TRBV7-3 and TRBJ2-3, is GAGVSQTPSNKVTEKGKYVELRCDPISGHTALYWYRQSLGQGPEFLIYFQGTGAADDSGLPNDRFFAVRPEGSVSTLKIQRTERGDSAVYLCASSLTRGDTQYFGPGTRLTVL.